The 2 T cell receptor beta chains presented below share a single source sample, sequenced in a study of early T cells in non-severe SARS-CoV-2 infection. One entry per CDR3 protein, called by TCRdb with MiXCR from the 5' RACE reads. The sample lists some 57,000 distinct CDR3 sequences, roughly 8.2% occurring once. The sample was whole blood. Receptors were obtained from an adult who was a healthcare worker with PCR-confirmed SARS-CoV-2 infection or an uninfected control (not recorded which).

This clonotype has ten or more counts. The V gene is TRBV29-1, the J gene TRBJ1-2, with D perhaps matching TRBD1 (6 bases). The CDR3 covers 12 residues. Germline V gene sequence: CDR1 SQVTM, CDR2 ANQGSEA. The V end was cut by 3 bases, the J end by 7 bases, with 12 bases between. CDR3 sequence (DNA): TGCAGCGTTGACCCCACAGGGCTTGGCTACACCTTC. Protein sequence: CSVDPTGLGYTF.

CDR3 in amino acids: CASTRGLSNEQFF. The CDR3 coding sequence is TGTGCCAGCACCCGTGGACTAAGCAATGAGCAGTTCTTC. This rearrangement joins TRBV5-6 to TRBJ2-1; a possible D gene is TRBD2 (6 bases). The germline gives CDR1 SGHDT, CDR2 YYEEEE. V dropped 6 bases and J dropped 6 bases, with 13 bases sitting between them. The CDR3 runs 13 residues.